Listed below are T cell receptor beta chains from one sample, sequenced in a study of spatial heterogeneity in lung cancer. MiXCR, run by TCRdb on the 5' RACE reads, gives a single entry per CDR3 protein. This sample yields 15,000 or so distinct CDR3 sequences, of which over 20% are seen a single time; 15% to 20% belongs to the top ten. This specimen consisted of PBMCs, obtained at surgery. These TCRs come from a female donor with early-stage non-small cell lung cancer. CDR3s include the opening cysteine and the closing phenylalanine or tryptophan.

CDR3aa	v_gene	j_gene	len
CSARASGTDTQYF	TRBV20-1	TRBJ2-3	13
CASSPRTGTRETQYF	TRBV27	TRBJ2-5	15
CSARDTSSEQYF	TRBV20-1	TRBJ2-7	12
CASSLSREDTQYF	TRBV7-6	TRBJ2-3	13
CASSGAPGTPDTQYF	TRBV28	TRBJ2-3	15
CASSIAGRDTGELFF	TRBV3-1	TRBJ2-2	15
CASSPRTSYEQYF	TRBV3-1	TRBJ2-7	13
CASIRGSGNTIYF	TRBV12-3/TRBV12-4	TRBJ1-3	13
CASSRTGRAKNIQYF	TRBV12-3/TRBV12-4	TRBJ2-4	15
CSARPRTSGLAYEQYF	TRBV20-1	TRBJ2-7	16
CASSQDTDNEQFF	TRBV4-2	TRBJ2-1	13
CASSLAGGTGVYEQYF	TRBV7-2	TRBJ2-7	16
CASSYDENTEAFF	TRBV6-2/TRBV6-3	TRBJ1-1	13
CASSPPSGRGPNEQFF	TRBV18	TRBJ2-1	16
CSAPDRGVNTEAFF	TRBV20-1	TRBJ1-1	14
CASSVFQSGTRTGELFF	TRBV9	TRBJ2-2	17